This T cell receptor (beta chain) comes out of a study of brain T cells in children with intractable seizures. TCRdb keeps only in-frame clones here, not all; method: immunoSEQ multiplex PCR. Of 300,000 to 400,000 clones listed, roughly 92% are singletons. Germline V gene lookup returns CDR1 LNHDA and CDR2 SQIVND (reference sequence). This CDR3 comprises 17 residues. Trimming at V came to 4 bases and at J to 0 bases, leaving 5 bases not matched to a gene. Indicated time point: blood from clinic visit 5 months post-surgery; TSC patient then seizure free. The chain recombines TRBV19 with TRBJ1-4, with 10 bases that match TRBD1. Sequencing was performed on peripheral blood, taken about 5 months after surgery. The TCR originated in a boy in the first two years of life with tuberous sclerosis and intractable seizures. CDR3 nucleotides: TGTGCCAGTAGTAGGGACAGGGGCCTCGCAACTAATGAAAAACTGTTTTTT. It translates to CASSRDRGLATNEKLFF.